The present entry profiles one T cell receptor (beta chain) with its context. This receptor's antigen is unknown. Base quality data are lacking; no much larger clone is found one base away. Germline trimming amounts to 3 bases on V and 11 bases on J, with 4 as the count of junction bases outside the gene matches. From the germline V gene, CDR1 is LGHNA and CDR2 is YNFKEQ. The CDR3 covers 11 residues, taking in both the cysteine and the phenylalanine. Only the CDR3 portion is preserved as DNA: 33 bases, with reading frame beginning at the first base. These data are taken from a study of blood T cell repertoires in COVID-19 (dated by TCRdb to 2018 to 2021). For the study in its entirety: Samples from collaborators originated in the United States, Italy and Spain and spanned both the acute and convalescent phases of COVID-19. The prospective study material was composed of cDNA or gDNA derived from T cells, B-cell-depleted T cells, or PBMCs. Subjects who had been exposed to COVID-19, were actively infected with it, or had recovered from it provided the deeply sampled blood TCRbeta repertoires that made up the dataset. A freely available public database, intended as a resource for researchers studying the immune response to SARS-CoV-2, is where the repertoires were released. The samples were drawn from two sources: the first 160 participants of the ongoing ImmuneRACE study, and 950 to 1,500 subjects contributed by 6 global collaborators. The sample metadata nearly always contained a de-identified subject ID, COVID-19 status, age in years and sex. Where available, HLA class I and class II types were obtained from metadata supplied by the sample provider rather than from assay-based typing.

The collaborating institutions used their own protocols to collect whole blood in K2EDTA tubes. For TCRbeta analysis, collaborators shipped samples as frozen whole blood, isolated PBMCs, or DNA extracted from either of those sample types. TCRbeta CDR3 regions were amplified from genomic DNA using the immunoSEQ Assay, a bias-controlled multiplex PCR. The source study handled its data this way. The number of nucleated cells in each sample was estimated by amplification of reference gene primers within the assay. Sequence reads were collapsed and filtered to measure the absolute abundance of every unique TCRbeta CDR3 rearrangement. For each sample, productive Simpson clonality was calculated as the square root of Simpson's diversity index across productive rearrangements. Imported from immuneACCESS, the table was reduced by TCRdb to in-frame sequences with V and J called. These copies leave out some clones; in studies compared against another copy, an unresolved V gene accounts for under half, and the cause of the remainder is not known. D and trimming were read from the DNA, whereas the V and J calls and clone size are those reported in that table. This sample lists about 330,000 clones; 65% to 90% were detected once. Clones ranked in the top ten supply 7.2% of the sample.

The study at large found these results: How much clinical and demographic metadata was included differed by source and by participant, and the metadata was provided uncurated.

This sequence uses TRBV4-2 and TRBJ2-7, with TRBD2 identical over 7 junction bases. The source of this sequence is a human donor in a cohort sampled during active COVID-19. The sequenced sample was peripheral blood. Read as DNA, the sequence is TGTGCCAGCAGCCAGGAGGGGAGGGAGTACTTC. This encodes CASSQEGREYF.